This T cell receptor (beta chain) was identified in a study of T cell clonality in common variable immunodeficiency. Study outcomes and limitations: Patient heterogeneity in the CVID cohort limited correlations between repertoire features and clinical complications. Fewer TCRbeta clones were shared among CVID subjects than controls.

V shed 4 bases, J shed 6 bases, and the junction held 5 bases outside the gene matches. This CDR3 spans 14 amino acids. CDR1 is SEHNR, CDR2 FQNEAQ, per germline (reference sequence). TCRdb's table, derived via immunoSEQ multiplex PCR, lists solely in-frame clones and lacks some. The data show approximately 64,000 clones, with none appearing a single time. This clone came up many times. Its antigen remains unknown. The read ends 3 residues before the CDR3 terminus; that terminus is restored from the germline J gene. The chain links TRBV7-9 to TRBJ2-1, with 8 bases matching TRBD2. Sequencing was performed on peripheral blood mononuclear cells. The TCR originated in a person aged 18 to 70 in good health. The sequenced CDR3 bases are TGTGCCAGCAGCTCGGGGGGGGCCGGCAATGAG. It codes for CASSSGGAGNE. The CDR3 in full is CASSSGGAGNEQFF.